The 2 T cell receptor beta chains presented below share a single source sample, sequenced in a study of technical replicates of blood from several donors. Profiled with immunoSEQ multiplex PCR; TCRdb holds only in-frame clones, not every one. The sample comprises 85,000 to 100,000 clones, approximately 95% of which are singletons, and 0.26% rests with the top ten. The sequencing input was T cells isolated from PBMCs. The receptors were gathered from a human donor in good health.

The V gene is TRBV28, the J gene TRBJ1-2; tentatively, D is TRBD1 (5 bases). Trimming pared 3 bases from V and 1 base from J, leaving 9 bases between. Germline-derived CDR1 and CDR2 are MDHEN and SYDVKM. The CDR3 has 14 residues. The CDR3: CASSLYDSNYGYTF. For the CDR3, the DNA is TGTGCCAGCAGTTTGTACGACAGTAACTATGGCTACACCTTC.

The chain combines TRBV25-1 with TRBJ2-1; 9 bases agree with TRBD2. Germline lookup yields CDR1 MGHDK and CDR2 SYGVNS. V trimming: 9 bases; J trimming: 4 bases; junction bases outside the gene matches: 10. The CDR3 runs 15 residues. The CDR3 sequence: CASQGPLAGYNEQFF. The CDR3 bases are TGTGCCAGTCAGGGGCCCCTAGCGGGGTACAATGAGCAGTTCTTC.